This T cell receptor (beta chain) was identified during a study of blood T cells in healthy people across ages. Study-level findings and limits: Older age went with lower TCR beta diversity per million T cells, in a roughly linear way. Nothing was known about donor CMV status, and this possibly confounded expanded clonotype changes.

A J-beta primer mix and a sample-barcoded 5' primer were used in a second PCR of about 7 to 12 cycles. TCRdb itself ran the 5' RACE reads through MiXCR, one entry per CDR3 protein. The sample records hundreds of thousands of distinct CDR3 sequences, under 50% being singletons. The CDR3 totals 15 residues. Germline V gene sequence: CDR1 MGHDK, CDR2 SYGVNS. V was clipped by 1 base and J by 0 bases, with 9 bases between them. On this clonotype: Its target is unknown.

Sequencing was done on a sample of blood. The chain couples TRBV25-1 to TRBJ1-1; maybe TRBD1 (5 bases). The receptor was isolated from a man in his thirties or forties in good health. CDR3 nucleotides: TGTGCCAGCAGTGAATTGGGACTGCTGAACACTGAAGCTTTCTTT. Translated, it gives CASSELGLLNTEAFF.